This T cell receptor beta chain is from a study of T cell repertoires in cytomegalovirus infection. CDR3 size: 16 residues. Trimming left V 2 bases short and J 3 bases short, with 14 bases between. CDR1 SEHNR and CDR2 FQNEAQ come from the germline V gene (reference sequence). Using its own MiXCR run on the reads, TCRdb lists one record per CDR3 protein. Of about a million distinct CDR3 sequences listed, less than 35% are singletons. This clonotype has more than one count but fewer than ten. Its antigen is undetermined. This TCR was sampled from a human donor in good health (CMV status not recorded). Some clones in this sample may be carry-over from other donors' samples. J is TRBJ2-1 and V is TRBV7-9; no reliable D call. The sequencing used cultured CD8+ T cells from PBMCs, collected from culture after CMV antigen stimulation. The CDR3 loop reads CASSLITERGYNEQFF. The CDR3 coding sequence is TGTGCCAGCAGCTTAATCACAGAACGCGGCTACAATGAGCAGTTCTTC.